This TCR beta chain derives from a study of precursors of human CD4 cytotoxic T cells (dated by TCRdb to about 2018). With regard to the full study: In total, 13 to 15 donors contributed CD4+ memory subsets to the bulk TCR-seq analysis. Sequences for both the TCRalpha and TCRbeta chains came out of the TCR-seq analysis of more than 13 donors (table S7). Study-wide findings and limitations: According to the authors, a human observational design cannot definitively establish the direction of differentiation between precursor and effector cells. Only 13 of the 14 donors were included in some of the bulk TCR-seq comparisons, which suggests that not every subset was available for every donor. A bigger share of IL-7Rhigh TEMRA clonotypes consisted of expanded effector clonotypes than was the case for TEM or TCM clonotypes. IL-7Rhigh and IL-7R- TEMRA subsets showed more restricted TCR repertoires, with lower diversity and more expanded clonotypes, than TCM and TEM subsets.

Sequencing took place on an Illumina MiSeq. In the original analysis: Repertoire diversity was measured with the Shannon-Wiener index computed in VDJtools. TCRbeta clonotypes with a clonotype frequency of at least 3 were defined as expanded. TCRdb reworked the public reads: Q25 trimming with fastp, MiXCR clone assembly, productive beta chains retained. When rows share a CDR3 protein, they turn into one entry using the most common DNA and genes. The V and J calls and clone size are TCRdb's, not the authors'. The sample profile shows about 480 distinct CDR3 sequences; more than 15% of them were found once. Jointly, the top ten make up around 11% of the sample. Bulk UMI-based TCR sequencing was performed on four sorted CD4+ memory subsets (TCM, TEM, IL-7Rhigh TEMRA, IL-7R- TEMRA) to test a precursor-effector relationship among CD4 cytotoxic T cells. Cells were obtained from peripheral blood mononuclear cells that had been isolated from human blood.

By sample share, this clonotype is large (0.1 to 1%). It lacks a known antigen. One base away there is no much larger clone; base qualities are not given. The CDR3 has 15 amino acids, counting the end cysteine and phenylalanine. The CDR3 DNA has 45 bases and is translated from base 1. The germline V gene yields SGHRS for CDR1 and YFSETQ for CDR2. Trimmed from V: 4 bases; trimmed from J: 0 bases; junction bases lacking a gene match: 6. The specimen sequenced was memory CD4+ T cells from blood (PBMCs). The rearrangement joined TRBV5-1 to TRBJ1-1; 7 junctional bases match TRBD1. This TCR was recovered from a human donor in good health. The DNA sequence reads TGCGCCAGCAGCCCCAGACAGGGTCTGAACACTGAAGCTTTCTTT. Its protein product is CASSPRQGLNTEAFF.